These 27 T cell receptor beta chains originate from one sample sequenced in a study of regulatory T cells in long-lasting Graves disease. As for time point: persistent/refractory GD, antithyroid drugs over 5 years with positive TRAb. There was RNA extracted from PBMCs, and the TCR library was made from it. Researchers made TCR beta libraries by using iRepertoire HTBI primers and running Arm-PCR on CDR3 regions. TCRdb processed the multiplex PCR reads anew with MiXCR; each CDR3 protein has one entry. This table holds around 450,000 distinct CDR3 sequences, 20% to 25% found once. The sample was peripheral blood mononuclear cells (PBMCs), taken when the disease was refractory, from a patient treated with antithyroid drugs. These TCRs come from a female donor with Graves disease.

This clonotype was seen a handful of times. The genes are TRBV20-1 and TRBJ2-3; D not resolved. The CDR3 covers 12 residues. The germline V gene has CDR1 DFQATT and CDR2 SNEGSKA (reference sequence). Trimming pared 3 bases from V and 1 base from J, leaving 5 bases between. Written as DNA, the CDR3 is TGCAGTGCTAGTCAGGGCACAGATACGCAGTATTTT. Encoded protein: CSASQGTDTQYF.

This clonotype was recorded once. The rearrangement links TRBV29-1 to TRBJ2-7; 9 bases match TRBD2. The CDR3 covers 14 residues. The V gene's germline CDR1 is SQVTM and CDR2 ANQGSEA. With 4 bases clipped from V and 0 bases from J, the junction kept 4 bases outside the gene matches. This CDR3 reads CSVALAGYSYEQYF. CDR3 coding DNA: TGCAGCGTTGCACTAGCGGGCTACTCCTACGAGCAGTACTTC.

In this sample, this clonotype turned up a few times. The chain has TRBV20-1 and TRBJ2-2; D is ambiguous. This CDR3 is 13 amino acids long. V shed 5 bases and J shed 7 bases, with 14 bases lying between them. Germline values: CDR1 DFQATT, CDR2 SNEGSKA (reference sequence). The DNA for the CDR3 is TGCAGTGCTTCCCCTGAAGTGGACGGGGAGCTGTTTTTT. Translating gives CSASPEVDGELFF.

The chain has TRBV7-9 and TRBJ2-1; the match to TRBD2 covers 10 bases. Trimming at V came to 5 bases and at J to 6 bases, leaving 4 bases not matched to a gene. This CDR3 has 14 amino acids. Germline CDR1 reads SEHNR; CDR2 reads FQNEAQ (reference sequence). CDR3 bases: TGTGCCAGCAGCAGAATAGCGGGGGGCAATGAGCAGTTCTTC. Its protein is CASSRIAGGNEQFF.

The chain joins TRBV14 to TRBJ2-5; 9 bases align to TRBD2. With 4 bases clipped from V and 3 bases from J, the junction kept 9 bases outside the gene matches. Germline CDR1 is SGHDN and CDR2 is FVKESK. This CDR3 contains 16 residues. The CDR3 reads CASSLVAGVGEETQYF. The DNA for the CDR3 is TGTGCCAGCAGCCTGGTAGCGGGAGTGGGTGAAGAGACCCAGTACTTC.

The V gene is TRBV28, the J gene TRBJ1-1; 12 bases line up with TRBD1. The CDR3 extends over 17 amino acids. Per germline, CDR1 MDHEN and CDR2 SYDVKM. V lost 2 bases, J lost 1 base, and 5 bases stayed unmatched. DNA of the CDR3: TGTGCCAGCAGTTTAGCGGGACAGGGGGCGCAGAACACTGAAGCTTTCTTT. Protein: CASSLAGQGAQNTEAFF.

This clonotype was observed many times. This chain joins TRBV19 and TRBJ1-5, with TRBD1 identical over 7 bases. CDR3 length: 17 amino acids. Unmatched junction bases numbered 13, after V lost 6 bases and J lost 2 bases. Germline CDR1 reads LNHDA; CDR2 reads SQIVND (reference sequence). CDR3 nucleotide sequence: TGTGCCAGTAGCCTAAGACAGGGAGGGGACCGCAATCAGCCCCAGCATTTT. The encoded protein is CASSLRQGGDRNQPQHF.

With regard to this clonotype: One end of the junction does not line up with germline, which may come from a read error. V is TRBV3-1 and J is TRBJ2-7; 7 bases agree with TRBD1. CDR1 and CDR2 from the germline V gene are LGHDT and YNNKEL (reference sequence). The CDR3 covers 14 residues. CDR3 in amino acids: CASSPNDRDNEQCF. The CDR3 DNA is TGTGCCAGCAGCCCCAATGACAGGGACAACGAGCAGTGCTTC.

In this sample, this clonotype turned up many times. The chain has TRBV6-5 and TRBJ2-5, with D perhaps being TRBD1 or TRBD2 (6 bases each). The V end was cut by 0 bases, the J end by 1 base, with 9 bases between. Per germline, CDR1 MNHEY and CDR2 SVGAGI. This CDR3 contains 15 residues. The CDR3 bases are TGTGCCAGCAGTTACTCCGAGGGGGGCCAAGAGACCCAGTACTTC. Translation gives CASSYSEGGQETQYF.

This clonotype was seen more than once but under ten times. V gene TRBV12-3 or TRBV12-4 combines with J gene TRBJ2-7; no definite D call. This CDR3 comprises 13 residues. V was clipped by 1 base and J by 4 bases, with 8 bases between them. CDR3 coding DNA: TGTGCCAGCAGTTTAGTCCACGGGTACGAGCAGTACTTC. Translated: CASSLVHGYEQYF.

Turning to this clonotype: The junction differs from germline at one of its ends, possibly a read error. V gene TRBV11-2 combines with J gene TRBJ1-2; unclear D gene. Germline V CDR1 and CDR2: SGHAT, FQNNGV. This CDR3 has 14 residues. In DNA form, the CDR3 reads TGCGCCAGCAGCCAAGCGCTTGCCAACTATGGCTACACCTTC. Encoded protein: CASSQALANYGYTF.

This clonotype occurred once. The chain carries TRBV7-2 and TRBJ2-1, with 10 nucleotides matching TRBD2. V gave up 2 bases and J gave up 7 bases; unmatched junction bases: 11. Germline CDR1 and CDR2: SGHTA and FQGNSA. CDR3 length: 17 residues. This chain's CDR3 is CASSLKWSGLARNEQFF. For the CDR3, the DNA is TGTGCCAGCAGCTTAAAGTGGTCGGGACTAGCGAGAAATGAGCAGTTCTTC.

This clonotype has more than one count but fewer than ten. This chain links TRBV29-1 with TRBJ2-4; D is perhaps TRBD1 (6 bases). The CDR3 has 21 amino acids. V lost 3 bases and J 0 bases, leaving 30 bases between the germline ends. Germline CDR1 and CDR2: SQVTM and ANQGSEA. The CDR3: CSVDEYRVDELSSVAKNIQYF. The CDR3 DNA reads as TGCAGCGTTGATGAGTACAGGGTAGACGAGTTGTCGTCTGTAGCCAAAAACATTCAGTACTTC.

The count of this clonotype is one. The chain combines TRBV7-9 with TRBJ2-5; 8 bases line up with TRBD1. V shed 8 bases and J 6 bases; nucleotides not matched to a gene: 8. This CDR3 region has 13 residues. CDR1 is SEHNR, CDR2 FQNEAQ, per germline (reference sequence). CDR3 loop: CASPGGPSKTQYF. DNA of the CDR3: TGTGCCAGCCCAGGGGGCCCGTCGAAGACCCAGTACTTC.

There are many counts of this clonotype. The chain couples TRBV7-9 to TRBJ2-7; D is possibly TRBD2 (6 bases). The CDR3 loop spans 13 amino acids. The germline V and J ends were trimmed by 5 bases and 7 bases, with 15 bases remaining between them. CDR1 is SEHNR and CDR2 is FQNEAQ in the germline V gene (reference sequence). The CDR3 bases are TGTGCCAGCAGCCCGGGAGTGGCTGGGGAGCAGTACTTC. Translated: CASSPGVAGEQYF.

This rearrangement joins TRBV5-1 to TRBJ2-3; D is uncertain. The germline V and J ends were trimmed by 7 bases and 2 bases, with 11 bases remaining between them. There are 13 residues in the CDR3. Per germline, CDR1 SGHRS and CDR2 YFSETQ. This CDR3 is CASRAELTDTQYF. DNA for the CDR3: TGCGCCAGCCGAGCAGAACTCACAGATACGCAGTATTTT.

With respect to this clonotype: A much larger clone sits a single nucleotide away, making a read error possible. V is TRBV12-3 or TRBV12-4 and J is TRBJ1-6; 7 bases agree with TRBD1. CDR3 length: 12 residues. CDR3 nucleotide sequence: TGTGCCGGCAGCCTTGACAGGGCGGCCCTCCACTTT. Translating gives CAGSLDRAALHF.

This clonotype was recorded many times. The rearrangement links TRBV28 to TRBJ2-5; D is possibly TRBD2 (5 bases). The V gene's germline CDR1 is MDHEN and CDR2 SYDVKM. The CDR3 is 15 amino acids. V lost 6 bases to trimming and J lost 1 base, with 15 bases between them. The CDR3 DNA is TGTGCCAGCAGCCCTGTATTTCGGGGCCAAGAGACCCAGTACTTC. Its protein product is CASSPVFRGQETQYF.

In its sample, this clonotype was seen many times. One base away lies a much larger clone, so this may be a sequencing read error. The J gene is TRBJ2-5, the V gene TRBV24-1; perhaps TRBD2 as D (5 bases). In germline, CDR1 is KGHDR, CDR2 SFDVKD. The CDR3 is made up of 15 amino acids. The CDR3 bases are TGTGCCGCCAGTGATCCCCGGGAACCCGGAGAGACCCAGTACTTC. This codes for CAASDPREPGETQYF.

The table lists this clonotype with many counts. This chain connects TRBV3-1 to TRBJ1-2, with D perhaps matching TRBD1 (6 bases). CDR1 LGHDT and CDR2 YNNKEL come from the germline V gene (reference sequence). V was clipped by 4 bases and J by 3 bases, with 12 bases between them. The CDR3 has 14 amino acids. CDR3 nucleotides: TGTGCCAGCAGCCGGGACACCCCGGACTATGGCTACACCTTC. Translating it yields CASSRDTPDYGYTF.

To note about this clonotype: This may be a read error: a much more frequent sequence differs by one nucleotide. The chain links TRBV5-5 to TRBJ1-3; 11 bases map to TRBD1. Germline V gives CDR1 SGHKS, CDR2 YYEKEE (reference sequence). The CDR3 consists of 15 residues. V lost 4 bases and J lost 4; bases outside the gene matches: 4. The CDR3 bases are TGTGCCAGCAGCGTGGGACAGGGGGTAGGAAACACCATATATTTT. It codes for CASSVGQGVGNTIYF.

There are many counts of this clonotype. The V gene is TRBV28, the J gene TRBJ1-1, with D uncertain. Germline V CDR1 and CDR2: MDHEN, SYDVKM. Trimming stripped 6 bases from V and 1 base from J, with 6 bases between. CDR3 length: 12 residues. The CDR3 sequence: CASRRQNTEAFF. The DNA for the CDR3 is TGTGCCAGCAGGCGACAGAACACTGAAGCTTTCTTT.

Many counts were recorded for this clonotype. This chain links TRBV7-2 with TRBJ2-2; the match to TRBD1 covers 10 bases. Germline lookup yields CDR1 SGHTA and CDR2 FQGNSA. The CDR3 is made up of 17 amino acids. V was clipped by 5 bases and J by 5 bases; unmatched bases: 11. CDR3 amino acids: CASSPPRQGAKTGELFF. Written as DNA, the CDR3 is TGTGCCAGCAGCCCACCGAGACAGGGGGCAAAGACCGGGGAGCTGTTTTTT.

The chain uses TRBV5-1 and TRBJ1-6; D is perhaps TRBD1 (6 bases). V shed 0 bases and J shed 9 bases, with 13 bases lying between them. This CDR3 is 15 amino acids long. In germline, CDR1 is SGHRS, CDR2 YFSETQ. This chain's CDR3 is CASSLAGRGRSPLHF. CDR3 DNA sequence: TGCGCCAGCAGCTTGGCGGGACGGGGGCGTTCACCCCTCCACTTT.

The chain carries TRBV20-1 and TRBJ1-1; tentative D call: TRBD1 (6 bases). V shed 4 bases and J shed 1 base, with 31 bases lying between them. The CDR3 runs to 20 residues. Germline V gene sequence: CDR1 DFQATT, CDR2 SNEGSKA (reference sequence). CDR3 sequence: CSAIGLPGGHHSGSNTEAFF. The CDR3 DNA sequence: TGCAGTGCTATCGGGTTACCTGGGGGACACCACTCAGGATCGAACACTGAAGCTTTCTTT.

In its sample, this clonotype was seen many times. This chain links TRBV11-2 with TRBJ2-5, with 11 bases fitting TRBD2. The CDR3 length is 17 residues. Trimming removed 1 base from V and 4 bases from J; junction bases left unmatched: 8. Germline V lookup: CDR1 SGHAT, CDR2 FQNNGV. Here the CDR3 reads CASSLVPTSGVGETQYF. In nucleotides, the CDR3 is TGTGCCAGCAGCTTAGTACCGACTAGCGGGGTGGGAGAGACCCAGTACTTC.

This chain uses TRBV24-1 with TRBJ2-1; 9 nucleotides match TRBD2. With V trimmed by 3 bases and J by 2 bases, 4 bases remained unmatched. The CDR3 is 16 amino acids. Germline CDR1 reads KGHDR; CDR2 reads SFDVKD. CDR3 region: CATSDQTSGTYNEQFF. CDR3 coding DNA: TGTGCCACCAGTGATCAGACTAGCGGCACCTACAATGAGCAGTTCTTC.